A selection of T cell receptor beta chains follows, all from one sample in a study of T cell responses to AZD1222 COVID-19 vaccine. The data were produced by immunoSEQ multiplex PCR, yet TCRdb's version contains in-frame clones alone and is incomplete. The repertoire includes about 120,000 clones, approximately 89% of them detected once, and around 5.6% sits in the top ten. The specimen was peripheral blood, collected on day 0 of AZD1222 vaccination. The origin of the receptors is an adult in good health. The CDR3 runs from the conserved cysteine through the conserved F or W. The order of the fields is J gene, D gene, V gene, clone size, CDR3 DNA, CDR3 protein. D genes are given only for firm matches. The listing skips clone size in some rows; elsewhere it reads once, few, many or a size class.

J: TRBJ2-7
D: -
V: TRBV7-2
size: -
DNA: TGTGCCAGCAGCCAAATCGGGACGGGCGGTGAGCAGTACTTC
CDR3: CASSQIGTGGEQYF

J: TRBJ2-1
D: TRBD1
V: TRBV5-1
size: few
DNA: TGCGCCAGCAGCTTGATGGCAGGGGGAAGGAATGAGCAGTTCTTC
CDR3: CASSLMAGGRNEQFF

J: TRBJ2-5
D: -
V: TRBV28
size: -
DNA: TGTGCCAGCAGCACTTTGGGGCAGGGTAGGGGAGAGACCCAGTACTTC
CDR3: CASSTLGQGRGETQYF

J: TRBJ2-2
D: TRBD2
V: TRBV15
size: once
DNA: TGTGCCTTAAAAGGGACTAGCGGGAGAGGATACACCGGGGAGCTGTTTTTT
CDR3: CALKGTSGRGYTGELFF

J: TRBJ2-7
D: -
V: TRBV5-4
size: -
DNA: TGTGCCAGCAGCTTGGGACCCGGCGAGCAGTACTTC
CDR3: CASSLGPGEQYF

J: TRBJ2-3
D: -
V: TRBV19
size: once
DNA: TGTGCCAGTAGTATAGGTGGGAGTGTCACAGATACGCAGTATTTT
CDR3: CASSIGGSVTDTQYF

J: TRBJ1-2
D: TRBD1
V: TRBV3-1/TRBV3-2
size: -
DNA: TGTGCCAGCAGCCAATCGGCAGGGGGTTTCTATGGCTACACCTTC
CDR3: CASSQSAGGFYGYTF

J: TRBJ2-7
D: TRBD2
V: TRBV3-1/TRBV3-2
size: -
DNA: TGTGCCAGCAGCCGCCAAACTAGCGGAGACTACGAGCAGTACTTC
CDR3: CASSRQTSGDYEQYF

J: TRBJ2-1
D: -
V: TRBV6-4
size: -
DNA: TGTGCCAGCAGTGAAGAGGGAGGGGGGTCCTACAATGAGCAGTTCTTC
CDR3: CASSEEGGGSYNEQFF

J: TRBJ2-1
D: -
V: TRBV7-6
size: once
DNA: TGTGCCAGCAGCTTACGAAAGGGAGGCCTTAATGAGCAGTTCTTC
CDR3: CASSLRKGGLNEQFF

J: TRBJ2-2
D: TRBD2
V: TRBV27
size: -
DNA: TGTGCCAGCAGTTTATTTGGCCTAGCGGAGAACACCGGGGAGCTGTTTTTT
CDR3: CASSLFGLAENTGELFF

J: TRBJ2-5
D: -
V: TRBV5-4
size: -
DNA: TGTGCCAGCAGCTTGGGGGGTCAGGAAGAGACCCAGTACTTC
CDR3: CASSLGGQEETQYF

J: TRBJ1-2
D: -
V: TRBV4-2
size: -
DNA: TGTGCCAGCAGCCTTCCCGACAGAGGTGGCTACACCTTC
CDR3: CASSLPDRGGYTF

J: TRBJ1-1
D: -
V: TRBV5-1
size: once
DNA: TGCGCCAGCAGCTTGGCAAGTTCCTTGAGGAACACTGAAGCTTTCTTT
CDR3: CASSLASSLRNTEAFF

J: TRBJ2-7
D: -
V: TRBV28
size: -
DNA: TGTGCCAGCAGTTTCCCAAAGGGACATAACTACGAGCAGTACTTC
CDR3: CASSFPKGHNYEQYF

J: TRBJ1-3
D: TRBD1
V: TRBV25-1
size: -
DNA: TGTGCCAGCAGTGCAGACAGGGGGCCTGGAAACACCATATATTTT
CDR3: CASSADRGPGNTIYF

J: TRBJ2-5
D: -
V: TRBV4-3
size: -
DNA: TGCGCCAGCAGCCAAGATATTCCGGAGACCCAGTACTTC
CDR3: CASSQDIPETQYF

J: TRBJ2-3
D: -
V: TRBV19
size: -
DNA: TGTGCCAGTAGCAGGAGTGATACGCAGTATTTT
CDR3: CASSRSDTQYF

J: TRBJ1-1
D: -
V: TRBV28
size: -
DNA: TGTGAAAATGAGGACACTGAAGCTTTCTTT
CDR3: CENEDTEAFF

J: TRBJ1-5
D: TRBD1
V: TRBV6-2/TRBV6-3
size: -
DNA: TGTGCCAGCAGCAACAGGGGGCCTTGGGGCAATCAGCCCCAGCATTTT
CDR3: CASSNRGPWGNQPQHF

J: TRBJ2-7
D: TRBD1
V: TRBV7-2
size: -
DNA: TGTGCCAGCAGCTCGGGACAGATCTACGAGCAGTACTTC
CDR3: CASSSGQIYEQYF

J: TRBJ2-5
D: -
V: TRBV27
size: -
DNA: TGTGCCAGCAGTTCGATCGGACTCGACGAAGAGACCCAGTACTTC
CDR3: CASSSIGLDEETQYF

J: TRBJ1-4
D: -
V: TRBV18
size: -
DNA: TGTGCCAGCTCACCACCTTCCACGGGAACGGGTAATGAAAAACTGTTTTTT
CDR3: CASSPPSTGTGNEKLFF

J: TRBJ2-7
D: -
V: TRBV5-5
size: -
DNA: TGTGCCAGCAGCTTGGGGGCCTACGAGCAGTACTTC
CDR3: CASSLGAYEQYF

J: TRBJ1-2
D: -
V: TRBV29-1
size: -
DNA: TGCAGCGCCATTACCGGGACTTTATATGGCTACACCTTC
CDR3: CSAITGTLYGYTF

J: TRBJ2-3
D: -
V: TRBV6-5
size: -
DNA: TGTGCCAGCAGTTACTCAACTAGCCTGCCAGATACGCAGTATTTT
CDR3: CASSYSTSLPDTQYF

J: TRBJ2-7
D: -
V: TRBV6-5
size: -
DNA: TGTGCCAGCAGCGAGGGGGGGGGATTGATCTACGAGCAGTACTTC
CDR3: CASSEGGGLIYEQYF

J: TRBJ2-2
D: -
V: TRBV12-5
size: -
DNA: TGTGCTAGTGGTTTGGTGGGGGAGCTCCGCTCCGGAGAGCTGTTTTTT
CDR3: CASGLVGELRSGELFF

J: TRBJ2-7
D: TRBD2
V: TRBV27
size: -
DNA: TGTGCCAGTGGAGGCGGGAGGTTCTACGAGCAGTACTTC
CDR3: CASGGGRFYEQYF

J: TRBJ1-1
D: -
V: TRBV19
size: -
DNA: TGTGCCAGTAGTATTCCCGATACGCCGGGACAGAACACTGAAGCTTTCTTT
CDR3: CASSIPDTPGQNTEAFF

J: TRBJ1-2
D: -
V: TRBV9
size: -
DNA: TGTGCCAGCAGCCCGAGAGGGGGAGTCGCTCCTCTCGGGGGCGGCTACACCTTC
CDR3: CASSPRGGVAPLGGGYTF

J: TRBJ2-5
D: -
V: TRBV12-5
size: -
DNA: TGTGCTAGTGGTTTCGGGGTTAGCCAAGAGACCCAGTACTTC
CDR3: CASGFGVSQETQYF

J: TRBJ1-3
D: -
V: TRBV4-1
size: -
DNA: TGCGCCAGCAGCCAAGCGAGGCCACTTGGGAACACCATATATTTT
CDR3: CASSQARPLGNTIYF

J: TRBJ1-1
D: -
V: TRBV2
size: -
DNA: TGTGCCAGCAAGGTGAACACTGAAGCTTTCTTT
CDR3: CASKVNTEAFF

J: TRBJ2-1
D: -
V: TRBV5-1
size: -
DNA: TGCGCCAGCAGCTTGGATGTCGGGAATGAGCAGTTCTTC
CDR3: CASSLDVGNEQFF

J: TRBJ1-1
D: -
V: TRBV27
size: -
DNA: TGTGCCAGCAGTTTAAAATACCCGAACACTGAAGCTTTCTTT
CDR3: CASSLKYPNTEAFF

J: TRBJ2-7
D: TRBD2
V: TRBV4-2
size: -
DNA: TGTGCCAGCAGCCAAGATGATGGCGGGGGGTCCTACGAGCAGTACTTC
CDR3: CASSQDDGGGSYEQYF

J: TRBJ2-1
D: TRBD1
V: TRBV7-7
size: -
DNA: TGTGCCAGCACCCCAATCCGTATGACAGGGAGTGAGCAGTTCTTC
CDR3: CASTPIRMTGSEQFF

J: TRBJ1-1
D: -
V: TRBV7-9
size: few
DNA: TGTGCCAGCAGCTCTATCTCCGGCACTGAAGCTTTCTTT
CDR3: CASSSISGTEAFF

J: TRBJ2-1
D: TRBD2
V: TRBV2
size: -
DNA: TGTGCCAGCAGGAAACTAGCGGGAGGATCCAATGAGCAGTTCTTC
CDR3: CASRKLAGGSNEQFF

J: TRBJ2-1
D: -
V: TRBV25-1
size: -
DNA: TGTGCCAGCAGTGAGCCTGGGGGGAATGAGCAGTTCTTC
CDR3: CASSEPGGNEQFF

J: TRBJ1-1
D: -
V: TRBV29-1
size: few
DNA: TGCAGCGCTGCGGTCGGATTGAACACTGAAGCTTTCTTT
CDR3: CSAAVGLNTEAFF

J: TRBJ1-1
D: TRBD1
V: TRBV7-2
size: -
DNA: TGTGCCAGCAGCTTCCGGGACAGGGAGATCACTGAAGCTTTCTTT
CDR3: CASSFRDREITEAFF

J: TRBJ2-2
D: TRBD1
V: TRBV5-1
size: -
DNA: TGCGCCAGCAGCGAGGGGACAGGGGTTGACACCGGGGAGCTGTTTTTT
CDR3: CASSEGTGVDTGELFF

J: TRBJ1-2
D: -
V: TRBV19
size: -
DNA: TGTGCCAGTAGTGCCAGTCAGGGTCGGGACTATGGCTACACCTTC
CDR3: CASSASQGRDYGYTF